Shown below are 29 T cell receptor beta chains from a single sample sequenced in a study of patients and donors after allogeneic stem cell transplantation. One entry per CDR3 protein, called by TCRdb with MiXCR from the RT-PCR reads. The profile shows over 400,000 distinct CDR3 sequences, 16% of them singletons. Material for sequencing was blood, either unsorted or a sorted T cell fraction (not recorded which). The source is a human donor who was either an allogeneic HSCT recipient or a stem cell or donor lymphocyte infusion donor (not recorded which). It is not recorded whose cells these are; they may come from a transplant donor.

The chain combines TRBV3-1 with TRBJ2-2, with 11 bases that match TRBD2. J gave up 3 bases and V 4 bases, and 10 bases lay outside the gene matches. The germline V gene encodes CDR1 LGHDT and CDR2 YNNKEL (reference sequence). The CDR3 extends over 18 amino acids. CDR3 region: CASSLGTSGKKDTGELFF. As DNA, the CDR3 is TGTGCCAGCAGCCTCGGGACTAGCGGAAAAAAGGACACCGGGGAGCTGTTTTTT.

Comments on this clonotype: The junction departs from germline at one end; a sequencing error may be responsible. The rearrangement links TRBV6-1 to TRBJ2-7; 7 positions match TRBD1. CDR1 is MNHNS and CDR2 is SASEGT in the germline V gene. The CDR3 runs to 13 residues. As DNA, the CDR3 is TGTGCCAGCAGTGGGACAATCTTGGACAGGCAGCACTTC. Amino acids: CASSGTILDRQHF.

This clonotype was detected only a few times. The chain links TRBV4-3 to TRBJ2-3; possible D gene TRBD1, 5 bases. CDR3 length equals 17 residues. V lost 4 bases and J 4 bases, leaving 21 bases between the germline ends. Germline CDR1 LGHNA, CDR2 YSLEER. CDR3 nucleotides: TGCGCCAGCAGCCGCCGTTCCCCGGTGCAGGGCCCAGATACGCAGTATTTT. Translation gives CASSRRSPVQGPDTQYF.

This clonotype was found a few times. The V and J genes are TRBV20-1 and TRBJ2-7; TRBD2 matches at 15 bases. The CDR3 has 15 residues. Per germline, CDR1 DFQATT and CDR2 SNEGSKA (reference sequence). V gave up 6 bases and J gave up 1 base; unmatched junction bases: 4. In nucleotides, the CDR3 is TGCAGTGCCACGGGACTAGCGGGGGGATCCTACGAGCAGTACTTC. Translating it yields CSATGLAGGSYEQYF.

This chain links TRBV6-1 with TRBJ1-1; 9 nucleotides align to TRBD1. The germline V gene has CDR1 MNHNS and CDR2 SASEGT. V gave up 6 bases and J gave up 7 bases; unmatched junction bases: 15. CDR3 length: 16 amino acids. The CDR3 sequence: CASRFRTGAARGEAFF. The CDR3 bases are TGTGCCAGCAGGTTCCGGACAGGGGCTGCAAGGGGTGAAGCTTTCTTT.

The chain carries TRBV4-1 and TRBJ2-1, with unresolved D. The CDR3 is made up of 13 amino acids. The V gene lost 0 bases and the J gene lost 11 bases, with 11 bases spanning the gap. Germline lookup yields CDR1 MGHRA and CDR2 YSYEKL. The chain's CDR3 is CASSQELGWKQFF. CDR3 DNA: TGCGCCAGCAGCCAAGAGTTAGGGTGGAAGCAGTTCTTC.

This rearrangement joins TRBV5-1 to TRBJ1-6, with D possibly TRBD1 on 6 matching bases. The CDR3 runs to 16 residues. CDR1 is SGHRS, CDR2 YFSETQ, per germline. Between the trimmed V and J ends, which lost 4 bases and 9 bases, there was a span of 20 bases. The CDR3 region is CASSPGGTGYISPLHF. In DNA form, the CDR3 reads TGCGCCAGCAGCCCTGGGGGTACAGGGTACATTTCACCCCTCCACTTT. Full variable domain (missing parts from reference TRBV5-1 and TRBJ1-6): KAGVTQTPRYLIKTRGQQVTLSCSPISGHRSVSWYQQTPGQGLQFLFEYFSETQRNKGNFPGRFSGRQFSNSRSEMNVSTLELGDSALYLCASSPGGTGYISPLHFGNGTRLTVT.

This clonotype appeared a few times. CDR3 residues: CASSPVSGASSYEQYF. Here the CDR3 DNA reads TGTGCCAGCAGCCCCGTTAGCGGGGCGAGCTCCTACGAGCAGTACTTC. The chain has TRBV7-6 and TRBJ2-7, with 8 bases lining up with TRBD2. J gave up 0 bases and V 5 bases, and 9 bases lay outside the gene matches. Germline V gene lookup returns CDR1 SGHVS and CDR2 FNYEAQ. This CDR3 has 16 residues.

This clonotype was observed a handful of times. This sequence joins TRBV20-1 and TRBJ1-1, with D perhaps TRBD1 (5 bases). The germline V gene has CDR1 DFQATT and CDR2 SNEGSKA (reference sequence). The CDR3 sequence is 17 residues long. V lost 6 bases and J 0 bases, leaving 23 bases between the germline ends. The CDR3 sequence is CSAIKRGLLAMNTEAFF. CDR3 nucleotide sequence: TGCAGTGCAATCAAACGGGGCCTCCTCGCTATGAACACTGAAGCTTTCTTT.

This clonotype was counted ten times or more. The J gene is TRBJ2-1, the V gene TRBV3-1; D perhaps matches TRBD2 (6 bases). Trimming pared 0 bases from V and 3 bases from J, leaving 12 bases between. CDR1 is LGHDT and CDR2 is YNNKEL in the germline V gene (reference sequence). CDR3 length equals 16 residues. CDR3 sequence: CASSQDTLAVYNEQFF. CDR3 nucleotide sequence: TGTGCCAGCAGCCAAGACACACTAGCAGTCTACAATGAGCAGTTCTTC.

This clonotype has only a few counts. The V call is TRBV25-1, the J call TRBJ2-1, with 8 bases identical to TRBD2. The CDR3 is 19 amino acids. V lost 3 bases, J lost 7 bases, and 20 bases stayed unmatched. Per the germline V gene, CDR1 is MGHDK and CDR2 is SYGVNS. CDR3 loop: CASSEGPFSGMIGWNEQFF. The CDR3 DNA sequence: TGTGCCAGCAGTGAGGGACCTTTTAGCGGGATGATAGGCTGGAATGAGCAGTTCTTC.

This clonotype was detected many times. Here the CDR3 DNA reads TGTGCCAGCAGTCCGACAGGCCAAGAGACCCAGTACTTC. It yields the protein CASSPTGQETQYF. The rearrangement links TRBV18 to TRBJ2-5; the D gene is possibly TRBD1 (6 bases). Germline V gene lookup returns CDR1 KGHSH and CDR2 LQKENI. This CDR3 has 13 residues. Trimming removed 8 bases from V and 1 base from J, with 11 bases in between. The variable domain in full, with the rest retrieved from reference TRBV18 and TRBJ2-5, is NAGVMQNPRHLVRRRGQEARLRCSPMKGHSHVYWYRQLPEEGLKFMVYLQKENIIDESGMPKERFSAEFPKEGPSILRIQQVVRGDSAAYFCASSPTGQETQYFGPGTRLLVL.

This clonotype was detected a few times. The CDR3 sequence: CASSLVGGGAYNEQFF. The CDR3 DNA reads as TGTGCCAGCAGCTTAGTCGGCGGGGGGGCGTACAATGAGCAGTTCTTC. V usage is TRBV7-2 and J usage is TRBJ2-1, with 9 bases that match TRBD2. The CDR3 is made up of 16 amino acids. CDR1 is SGHTA, CDR2 FQGNSA, per germline. V shed 1 base, J shed 4 bases, and the junction held 5 bases outside the gene matches.

The chain joins TRBV12-3 or TRBV12-4 to TRBJ1-5, with 9 bases that match TRBD1. With V trimmed by 5 bases and J by 6 bases, 8 bases remained unmatched. The CDR3 has 15 residues. The CDR3 DNA follows: TGTGCCAGCAGTCCGGGGACAGGGAGGGGTCAGCCCCAGCATTTT. Protein sequence: CASSPGTGRGQPQHF.

This chain uses TRBV20-1 with TRBJ2-7, with unresolved D. CDR1 and CDR2 (germline): DFQATT, SNEGSKA (reference sequence). V was trimmed by 0 bases and J by 2 bases, leaving 14 bases between them. This CDR3 has 15 amino acids. Written as DNA, the CDR3 is TGCAGTGCTAGAGATTCTCCTGGGATCCCCTACGAGCAGTACTTC. Amino acids: CSARDSPGIPYEQYF.

This rearrangement joins TRBV5-1 to TRBJ1-2, with TRBD1 identical over 8 bases. Germline-derived CDR1 and CDR2 are SGHRS and YFSETQ. The CDR3 consists of 13 residues. The V gene end was trimmed by 2 bases and the J gene end by 4 bases; junction bases not matched to a gene: 1. The CDR3 DNA sequence: TGCGCCAGCAGCTTCGGGACAGGCTATGGCTACACCTTC. Encoded protein: CASSFGTGYGYTF.

This clonotype was found a few times. This chain links TRBV24-1 with TRBJ2-1; TRBD2 agrees at 14 bases. V was clipped by 5 bases and J by 2 bases; unmatched bases: 10. The CDR3 covers 19 residues. Germline loops: CDR1 KGHDR, CDR2 SFDVKD. The CDR3 region is CATSAAGLAGGETYNEQFF. The DNA of the CDR3 is TGTGCCACCAGTGCAGCAGGACTAGCGGGAGGCGAAACCTACAATGAGCAGTTCTTC.

The chain recombines TRBV5-1 with TRBJ2-3, with 9 bases lining up with TRBD2. There are 16 residues in the CDR3. Trimming removed 0 bases from V and 4 bases from J; junction bases left unmatched: 6. CDR1 and CDR2 (germline): SGHRS, YFSETQ. For the CDR3, the DNA is TGCGCCAGCAGCTTGGTTAGCGGGAGAACGGCAGATACGCAGTATTTT. Protein sequence: CASSLVSGRTADTQYF.

In its sample, this clonotype was seen a few times. V and J are TRBV20-1 and TRBJ1-2; D gene ambiguous. V was clipped by 3 bases and J by 1 base, with 9 bases between them. The CDR3 spans 13 residues. Germline CDR1 DFQATT, CDR2 SNEGSKA (reference sequence). The CDR3 protein is CSASHGFNYGYTF. The CDR3 region has the DNA TGCAGTGCTAGTCACGGATTTAACTATGGCTACACCTTC.

The chain employs TRBV9 and TRBJ1-1; D gene unclear. Trimming removed 0 bases from V and 1 base from J, with 7 bases in between. The CDR3 totals 14 residues. Per the germline V gene, CDR1 is SGDLS and CDR2 is YYNGEE. CDR3 residues: CASSVASANTEAFF. In DNA form, the CDR3 reads TGTGCCAGCAGCGTAGCCTCGGCGAACACTGAAGCTTTCTTT.

A few counts support this clonotype. The chain is built from TRBV12-3 or TRBV12-4 and TRBJ2-7; 8 nucleotides match TRBD1. The V segment lost 5 bases and the J segment 1 base; nucleotides outside the gene matches: 7. The CDR3 is made up of 15 amino acids. Here the CDR3 reads CASSVRGRGSYEQYF. CDR3 in DNA: TGTGCCAGCAGTGTCAGGGGGCGCGGGTCCTACGAGCAGTACTTC.

The CDR3 nucleotides are TGTGCCAGCAGCCATGGACTAGCGGGAGTTAATGGGGAGCTGTTTTTT. It codes for CASSHGLAGVNGELFF. The rearrangement uses TRBV5-6 and TRBJ2-2; 13 bases fit TRBD2. Germline trimming cut 4 bases from V and 8 bases from J; bases unmatched to any gene: 8. CDR1 and CDR2 from the germline V gene are SGHDT and YYEEEE. The CDR3 sequence is 16 residues long.

This clonotype was seen at least ten times. The chain combines TRBV12-3 or TRBV12-4 with TRBJ2-5, with 7 bases matching TRBD2. The CDR3 is 16 amino acids. J was trimmed by 5 bases and V by 3 bases; bases with no gene match: 12. The CDR3 is CASSFSGTTSGETQYF. The CDR3 nucleotides are TGTGCCAGCAGTTTCTCCGGGACTACCAGCGGTGAGACCCAGTACTTC.

In its sample, this clonotype was seen many times. The gene calls are TRBV4-2 and TRBJ2-5, with D perhaps TRBD1 or TRBD2 (5 bases each). The V gene lost 0 bases and the J gene lost 4 bases, with 12 bases spanning the gap. This CDR3 spans 15 amino acids. Germline assignment: CDR1 LGHNA and CDR2 YNFKEQ. CDR3 nucleotides: TGTGCCAGCAGCCAAGACCCCCTGGGGGTAGAGACCCAGTACTTC. It yields the protein CASSQDPLGVETQYF.

This clonotype was counted many times. The CDR3 nucleotides are TGCAGTGCTAAGATGAACACTGAAGCTTTCTTT. Its translation: CSAKMNTEAFF. The V gene is TRBV20-1, the J gene TRBJ1-1; D call uncertain. CDR1 and CDR2 (germline): DFQATT, SNEGSKA (reference sequence). Trimming removed 4 bases at V and 0 bases at J, with 3 bases between. The CDR3 consists of 11 residues.

The chain joins TRBV24-1 to TRBJ2-2, with a possible D match to TRBD1 (5 bases). The ends were cut back, 3 bases at V and 4 bases at J, with 14 bases in the middle. Germline V CDR1 and CDR2: KGHDR, SFDVKD. The CDR3 totals 16 residues. CDR3 sequence (DNA): TGTGCCACCAGTGATGCAGGGTCTAGACGCACCGGGGAGCTGTTTTTT. It yields the protein CATSDAGSRRTGELFF.

This clonotype has more than one count but fewer than ten. The chain uses TRBV3-1 and TRBJ2-4; the match to TRBD1 covers 9 bases. The CDR3 runs 15 residues. Germline loops: CDR1 LGHDT, CDR2 YNNKEL (reference sequence). The ends lost 4 bases at V and 4 bases at J; junction bases unmatched: 5. The CDR3 DNA is TGTGCCAGCAGCCGGGGGACAGGGTGGAAAAACATTCAGTACTTC. Its protein product is CASSRGTGWKNIQYF.

The chain is built from TRBV11-3 and TRBJ2-5; 8 bases align to TRBD1. This CDR3 has 17 amino acids. Germline V gene sequence: CDR1 SGHNT, CDR2 YENEEA. The ends lost 4 bases at V and 4 bases at J; junction bases unmatched: 14. The CDR3 nucleotides read TGTGCCAGCAGCTCCGGGCCAGGACAGGGCGGTAGAGAGACCCAGTACTTC. This encodes CASSSGPGQGGRETQYF.

The chain recombines TRBV15 with TRBJ1-4; 7 bases map to TRBD1. Germline CDR1 is LNHNV and CDR2 is YYDKDF (reference sequence). The CDR3 consists of 15 residues. J was trimmed by 8 bases and V by 0 bases; bases with no gene match: 6. CDR3 sequence: CATSREGRGGEKLFF. The CDR3 DNA reads TGTGCCACCAGCAGAGAAGGCAGGGGGGGGGAAAAACTGTTTTTT.